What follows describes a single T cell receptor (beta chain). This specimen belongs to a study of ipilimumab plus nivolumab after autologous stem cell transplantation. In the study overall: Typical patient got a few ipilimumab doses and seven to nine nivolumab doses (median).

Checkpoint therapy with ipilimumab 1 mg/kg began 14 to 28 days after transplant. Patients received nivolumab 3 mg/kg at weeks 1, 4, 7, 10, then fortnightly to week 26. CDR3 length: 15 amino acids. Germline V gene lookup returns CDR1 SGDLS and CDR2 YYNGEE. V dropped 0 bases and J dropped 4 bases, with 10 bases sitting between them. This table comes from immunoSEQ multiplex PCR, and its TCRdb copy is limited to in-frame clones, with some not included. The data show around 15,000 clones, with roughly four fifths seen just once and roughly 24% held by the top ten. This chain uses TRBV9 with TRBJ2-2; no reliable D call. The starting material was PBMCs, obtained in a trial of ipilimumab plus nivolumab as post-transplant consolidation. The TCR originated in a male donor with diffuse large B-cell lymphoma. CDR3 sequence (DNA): TGTGCCAGCAGCGTAGAAGGCTCCATCACCGGGGAGCTGTTTTTT. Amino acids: CASSVEGSITGELFF.